This T cell receptor beta chain was found in a study of regulatory T cells in long-lasting Graves disease. Time point reported: persistent/refractory GD, antithyroid drugs over 5 years with positive TRAb. After RNA was extracted from PBMCs, the TCR library was made from it. Building of the TCR beta libraries involved iRepertoire HTBI primers and Arm-PCR of CDR3 regions. TCRdb reprocessed the multiplex PCR reads via MiXCR and lists one record per CDR3 protein. The table lists over 650,000 distinct CDR3 sequences, 30% of them singletons. This clonotype was detected only a few times. Antigen: not known. Study-level findings and limits: Patients whose Graves' disease persisted exhibited lower TCR diversity than those newly diagnosed.

CDR1 and CDR2 (germline): LNHDA, SQIVND (reference sequence). This CDR3 has 14 amino acids. Trimming removed 5 bases from V and 4 bases from J, with 11 bases in between. The receptor comes from a female donor with Graves disease. The input for sequencing was peripheral blood mononuclear cells (PBMCs), taken when the disease was refractory, from a patient treated with antithyroid drugs. The rearrangement joins TRBV19 to TRBJ2-2; D not certain. The CDR3 region has the DNA TGTGCCAGTAGTTTAAACAGACGCACCGGGGAGCTGTTTTTT. Amino acids: CASSLNRRTGELFF.